The rows below give T cell receptor beta chains drawn from one sample of a study of cytomegalovirus exposure and HLA in healthy donors. Data came from immunoSEQ multiplex PCR; TCRdb stores just in-frame clones and leaves some out. The sample has 100,000 to 150,000 clones, approximately 74% seen once. The sample consisted of PBMCs. All receptors come from a man in his forties or fifties in good health and CMV-seropositive. The CDR3 runs from the conserved cysteine through the conserved F or W. D genes are given only for firm matches. Clone size is shown for a subset of rows, as once, few, many or a class of expanded clone.

>.|TRBD1|TRBV6-5|TRBJ1-6
TGTGCCAGCAGTTACTCGAACACAGGGGAAAATTCACCCCTCCACTTT
CASSYSNTGENSPLHF
>few|.|TRBV5-1|TRBJ2-7
TGCGCCAGCAGCGTTGATATCGGGGGCGAGCAGTACTTC
CASSVDIGGEQYF
>.|.|TRBV7-9|TRBJ2-2
TGTGCCAGCAGCTTATTAAACAGGGCGACGGGGTCCGGGGAGCTGTTTTTT
CASSLLNRATGSGELFF
>.|.|TRBV27|TRBJ1-5
TGTGCCAGCAGTCCTATGGCCCCGACTTTCGCCCAGCATTTT
CASSPMAPTFAQHF
>.|TRBD1|TRBV28|TRBJ1-1
TGTGCCAGCAGTATGATGGGACAGATGAACACTGAAGCTTTCTTT
CASSMMGQMNTEAFF
>.|.|TRBV7-6|TRBJ2-5
TGTGCCAGCAGCTTAGGCAGTCAAGAGACCCAGTACTTC
CASSLGSQETQYF
>.|.|TRBV7-2|TRBJ2-7
TGTGCCAGCAGCTTAGAAGCAACGGAGACCTACGAGCAGTACTTC
CASSLEATETYEQYF
>.|TRBD1|TRBV11-2|TRBJ2-4
TGTGCCAGCAGCTTAGACCGAGACAGGGGGCTTAGTAAAGCCAAAAACATTCAGTACTTC
CASSLDRDRGLSKAKNIQYF
>.|TRBD2|TRBV27|TRBJ2-5
TGTGCCAGCAGTTTTCTTGGAAGCGGGAAAGAGACCCAGTACTTC
CASSFLGSGKETQYF
>.|.|TRBV4-3|TRBJ2-3
TGCGCCAGCAGCCAAGATCACGGTCCTAGCACAGATACGCAGTATTTT
CASSQDHGPSTDTQYF
>.|.|TRBV18|TRBJ2-5
TGTGCCAGCTCACCCCGGCCGGGGTGGGAGACCCAGTACTTC
CASSPRPGWETQYF
>.|.|TRBV5-4|TRBJ2-3
TGTGCCAGCACCTTTGACATCACAGATACGCAGTATTTT
CASTFDITDTQYF
>.|TRBD2|TRBV6-1|TRBJ2-2
TGTGCCAGCAGTGCCCGGGGGGCGAACACCGGGGAGCTGTTTTTT
CASSARGANTGELFF
>.|.|TRBV6-4|TRBJ2-3
TGTGCCAGCAGTGACCAGGCAGATACGCAGTATTTT
CASSDQADTQYF
>.|.|TRBV19|TRBJ1-5
TGTGCCAGCCTCGGACAGCTTCCTAATCAGCCCCAGCATTTT
CASLGQLPNQPQHF
>few|TRBD2|TRBV11-2|TRBJ2-2
TGTGCCAGCAGCGCGGGACTAGCGGGGCTCACCGGGGAGCTGTTTTTT
CASSAGLAGLTGELFF
>.|TRBD2|TRBV9|TRBJ2-7
TGTGCCAGCAGCGTAGGACTAGCGAGCTACGAGCAGTACTTC
CASSVGLASYEQYF
>.|.|TRBV7-3|TRBJ2-1
TGTGCCAGCAGCCAGACTCACTTCCAATCCTACAATGAGCAGTTCTTC
CASSQTHFQSYNEQFF
>.|TRBD2|TRBV5-4|TRBJ2-1
TGTGCCAGCAGCCCCGGGACTAGCGGGAGTGCCTACAATGAGCAGTTCTTC
CASSPGTSGSAYNEQFF
>.|.|TRBV6-1|TRBJ2-1
TGTGCCAGCAGTGAAGCGCTAAGAGTAGCCGGTGAGCAGTTCTTC
CASSEALRVAGEQFF
>.|.|TRBV5-1|TRBJ1-5
TGCGCCAGCAGCTTGGAGGGAGAAAATCAGCCCCAGCATTTT
CASSLEGENQPQHF
>once|.|TRBV5-1|TRBJ1-1
TGCGCCAGCCAGGACGGGATGAACACTGAAGCTTTCTTT
CASQDGMNTEAFF
>.|.|TRBV13|TRBJ1-4
TGTGCCAGCAGCTCCATGGCTGGGGGACACCCGCCGAAACTGTTTTTT
CASSSMAGGHPPKLFF
>.|.|TRBV10-1|TRBJ1-1
TGCGCCAGCAGTGAGCCCTCCGGGGTGGACACTGAAGCTTTCTTT
CASSEPSGVDTEAFF
>.|TRBD2|TRBV2|TRBJ2-3
TGTGCCAGCACCAAAGGACTAGCGGGCACAGATACGCAGTATTTT
CASTKGLAGTDTQYF
>.|TRBD2|TRBV4-3|TRBJ2-1
TGCGCCAGCAGCCAAGATGTGGCTAGCGGCTACAATGAGCAGTTCTTC
CASSQDVASGYNEQFF
>.|TRBD2|TRBV6-1|TRBJ2-7
TGTGCCAGCAGTGAAGCCCTTTGGCGGGAGACGGATGAGCAGTACTTC
CASSEALWRETDEQYF
>.|.|TRBV29-1|TRBJ1-1
TGCAGCGTTGAAGCCTTTAGGGCAGGGAAAGAAACTGAAGCTTTCTTT
CSVEAFRAGKETEAFF
>.|.|TRBV10-1|TRBJ2-5
TGCGCCAGCAGTGAGTCGGGCAGAGGGGGTCCCCAGTACTTC
CASSESGRGGPQYF
>few|TRBD2|TRBV7-6|TRBJ2-3
TGTGCCAGCAGCTTGGGACTAGCGGGCACAGATACGCAGTATTTT
CASSLGLAGTDTQYF
>.|TRBD1|TRBV6-1|TRBJ1-2
TGTGCCACCAGCCGGGACAGCTACTATGGCTACACCTTC
CATSRDSYYGYTF
>.|TRBD2|TRBV7-3|TRBJ2-5
TGTGCCAGCAGCATCAACAGCGGGGCAGCCGGGGAGACCCAGTACTTC
CASSINSGAAGETQYF
>.|.|TRBV28|TRBJ2-6
TGTGCCAGCAGCCGGGATAGCTCTGGGGCCAACGTCCTGACTTTC
CASSRDSSGANVLTF
>.|TRBD2|TRBV10-2|TRBJ2-3
TGCGCCAGCAGTGAGGTACTAGCGGGGAAGTTGGATACGCAGTATTTT
CASSEVLAGKLDTQYF
>.|TRBD2|TRBV7-2|TRBJ2-1
TGTGCCAGACGGGAGGGGAATGAGCAGTTCTTC
CARREGNEQFF
>.|.|TRBV6-5|TRBJ1-3
TGTGCCAGCAGTTCTTACCAGGGCCTTTCTGGAAACACCATATATTTT
CASSSYQGLSGNTIYF
>.|TRBD1|TRBV29-1|TRBJ1-1
TGCAGCGTTGGTGGCAGGGGGCGTGATGAAGCTTTCTTT
CSVGGRGRDEAFF
>.|.|TRBV9|TRBJ1-1
TGTGCCAGCAGCGCAACCGGGACAAATGAAGCTTTCTTT
CASSATGTNEAFF
>.|.|TRBV11-2|TRBJ2-5
TGTGCCAGCATCAGGGGGGCGGGTGGCCCGCAAGAGACCCAGTACTTC
CASIRGAGGPQETQYF
>few|TRBD1|TRBV7-9|TRBJ1-4
TGTGCCAGCAGATCCAGGACAGGGTCTAATGAAAAACTGTTTTTT
CASRSRTGSNEKLFF